The following is a T cell receptor (beta chain) sequence with its context. This clone's antigen is unknown. No clone much larger than this one lies a single base away; base qualities are absent. The trial excluded patients who had a history of autoimmune disease or were on systemic immunosuppression. Peripheral blood for TCR sequencing was collected from all dose cohorts at baseline, on cycle 4 day 1, and on cycle 7 day 1. Samples were obtained from an open-label, multicenter, first-in-human phase I dose-escalation trial of ivuxolimab. Adults with locally advanced or metastatic melanoma, renal cell carcinoma, hepatocellular carcinoma or head and neck squamous cell carcinoma were enrolled in the trial. CD4+ and CD8+ T cells were sorted separately from peripheral blood before TCR sequencing. Relative to germline, V is 4 bases shorter and J is 4 bases shorter, with 15 bases between their ends. According to the germline V gene (reference sequence), CDR1 reads SGHKS and CDR2 reads YYEKEE. The CDR3 goes from the cysteine to the phenylalanine over 15 residues. Only the CDR3 portion is preserved as DNA: 45 bases, with reading frame beginning at the first base.

To sequence the TCRbeta CDR3 region, genomic DNA was isolated from the sorted cells. TCRbeta CDR3 regions were sequenced using the immunoSEQ Assay. The table was pulled from immuneACCESS by TCRdb, which kept in-frame rearrangements only. Such tables lose some clones; where checked, under half of the loss comes from unresolved V genes, and the rest has no known cause. The sample table contains some 54,000 clones; only one count was recorded for roughly 90% of them. The ten largest clones add up to around 7% of the sample. These data belong to a study of OX40 agonist ivuxolimab in advanced cancers. The study in broad terms: The costimulatory receptor OX40 (CD134) was targeted by ivuxolimab, a fully human IgG2 agonistic monoclonal antibody. Partial responses were achieved by three dose-escalation patients, of whom one had hepatocellular carcinoma and two had cutaneous melanoma. Intravenous ivuxolimab was administered to patients every 2 weeks at six dose levels: 0.01, 0.1, 0.3, 1.5, 3 and 10 mg/kg. Among the roughly 50 dose-escalation patients, around 19 had hepatocellular carcinoma, 15 or so melanoma, 9 renal cell carcinoma and 9 head and neck cancer. Patients were allowed to have had prior anti-PD-1, anti-PD-L1 or anti-CTLA-4 therapy, and more than 35% of the dose-escalation patients had been treated with checkpoint inhibitors. The point of sequencing TCRbeta in the periphery was to test whether ivuxolimab changed TCR sequence diversity and drove clonal T-cell expansion. The dose-escalation cohort was roughly 87% male with a mean age of about 60 years, ranging from roughly 23 to 90. The paper covers the monotherapy dose-escalation part of the phase I ivuxolimab trial, which included N = 52 patients. General findings and caveats noted by the study authors: On average, CD8+ T cells showed more expanded clones than CD4+ T cells after ivuxolimab. In the 0.1-3.0 mg/kg groups, partial responders had among the lowest normalized peripheral clonal expansion, particularly in CD8+ T cells. Low levels of normalized T-cell clonal expansion were also seen in some patients who did not respond. The antigen specificity of the clonally expanded peripheral T cells was not determined. At doses of 0.1 to 3.0 mg/kg, clonal expansion of both CD4+ and CD8+ blood T cells was observed from baseline to week 6.

The source is an adult with an advanced solid tumor such as melanoma, head and neck, liver or kidney cancer. Sequencing was performed on CD4+ or CD8+ T cells sorted from blood, taken in a trial of the OX40 agonist ivuxolimab. The chain employs TRBV5-5 and TRBJ1-5; the D gene assignment is ambiguous. The CDR3 amino acid sequence is: CASSLKLQVNQPQHF. The DNA reads TGTGCCAGCAGCCTTAAACTCCAGGTGAATCAGCCCCAGCATTTT.